The rows below give T cell receptor beta chains drawn from one sample of a study of cytotoxic CD8 clonotypes in ibrutinib-treated CLL. This table comes from immunoSEQ multiplex PCR, and its TCRdb copy is limited to in-frame clones, with some not included. This sample has approximately 100,000 clones; 55% to 75% occur once, and the top ten carry around a third. Sequencing used PBMCs, obtained after 24 months of ibrutinib treatment. The receptors shown here come from a human donor with chronic lymphocytic leukemia. Each CDR3 is given with its conserved first and last residue. Each record gives: clone size, V gene, D gene, J gene, CDR3 DNA, CDR3 protein. D genes are given only for firm matches. Size is omitted from some rows. Given values are once, few, many or a class for expanded clones.

>few|TRBV27|-|TRBJ1-5
TGTGCCACCGGGGCGAAAGGCAGTCAGCCCCAGCATTTT
CATGAKGSQPQHF
>-|TRBV19|TRBD1|TRBJ1-5
TGTGCCAGTAGGCAAACAGGGGTACAGCCCCAGCATTTT
CASRQTGVQPQHF
>-|TRBV7-3|-|TRBJ2-2
TGTGCCAGCAGCATCGCCTTCACCGGGGAGCTGTTTTTT
CASSIAFTGELFF
>-|TRBV5-3|-|TRBJ2-5
TGTGCCAGAAGCTTCATGGGACGTGAAGGGACCCAGTACTTC
CARSFMGREGTQYF
>few|TRBV7-8|TRBD2|TRBJ2-1
TGTGCCAGCAGCTTAGATACAGCGGGGGGAAGGTGGCAGTTCTTC
CASSLDTAGGRWQFF
>few|TRBV29-1|TRBD1|TRBJ1-6
TGCAGCGTCAGTGAGGGACAGCGCAATTCACCCCTCCACTTT
CSVSEGQRNSPLHF
>-|TRBV2|-|TRBJ1-1
TGTGCCAGCAGTGAACAGGGAAATGAAGCTTTCTTT
CASSEQGNEAFF
>-|TRBV28|-|TRBJ1-4
TGTGCCAGTAGGGCGGGAGCCACAACTAATGAAAAACTGTTTTTT
CASRAGATTNEKLFF
>-|TRBV6-1|-|TRBJ2-1
TGTGCCAGCAGTGAAATGGCGGGGGCGTACAATGAGCAGTTCTTC
CASSEMAGAYNEQFF
>-|TRBV18|TRBD1|TRBJ2-7
TGTGCCAGCTCACGCCGGGACAGGGAGTACGAGCAGTACTTC
CASSRRDREYEQYF
>few|TRBV9|-|TRBJ2-3
TGTGCCAGTGGGGACCGTTACACAGATACGCAGTATTTT
CASGDRYTDTQYF
>-|TRBV5-4|TRBD1|TRBJ1-6
TGTGCCAGCAGCTCCGACAGGGGTACTTCACCCCTCCACTTT
CASSSDRGTSPLHF
>once|TRBV29-1|TRBD2|TRBJ2-1
TGCAGCGTTGCCCGACTAGCGGGGGGGCCTACTGAGCAGTTCTTC
CSVARLAGGPTEQFF
>-|TRBV14|-|TRBJ1-1
TGTGCCAGCAGCCGGACGACGGGGGGCACTGAAGCTTTCTTT
CASSRTTGGTEAFF
>few|TRBV27|TRBD1|TRBJ1-1
TGTGCCAGCAGTGTGGACAGGGAGGGCTCTGAAGCTTTCTTT
CASSVDREGSEAFF
>few|TRBV6-5|-|TRBJ1-3
TGTGCCAGCAGCGAACACAAGTCCTCTGGAAACACCATATATTTT
CASSEHKSSGNTIYF
>-|TRBV7-3|TRBD2|TRBJ2-1
TGTGCCAGCAGCTTCCCGGGAGGAGACAATGAGCAGTTCTTC
CASSFPGGDNEQFF
>-|TRBV29-1|-|TRBJ1-5
TGCAGCGTGGCACACAGGGAAGGACAGCCCCAGCATTTT
CSVAHREGQPQHF
>many|TRBV25-1|-|TRBJ2-3
TGTGCCAGCAGTGAATTTCTGGCAGATACGCAGTATTTT
CASSEFLADTQYF
>-|TRBV30|-|TRBJ2-2
TGTGCCTGGAGTGTACAACCAGAGGTCGGGGAGCTGTTTTTT
CAWSVQPEVGELFF
>-|TRBV9|-|TRBJ1-2
TGTGCCAGCAGCGTAGGGGCGGACACGAACTATGGCTACACCTTC
CASSVGADTNYGYTF
>-|TRBV11-3|-|TRBJ2-1
TGTGCCAGCACTTCAATGGGCAATGAGCAGTTCTTC
CASTSMGNEQFF
>-|TRBV5-1|-|TRBJ1-1
TGCGCCAGCAGCCAAAAAAGAAACACTGAAGCTTTCTTT
CASSQKRNTEAFF
>-|TRBV7-9|-|TRBJ2-2
TGTGCCAGCAGCCCCCCGAGGGGCCTCCCCGGGGAGCTGTTTTTT
CASSPPRGLPGELFF
>-|TRBV29-1|-|TRBJ2-2
TGCAGCGCCGGGGATACCGGGGAGCTGTTTTTT
CSAGDTGELFF
>-|TRBV11-2|-|TRBJ2-1
TGTGCCAGCAGCTTAGATAGGAAAAACAATGAGCAGTTCTTC
CASSLDRKNNEQFF
>-|TRBV6-1|-|TRBJ1-4
TGTGCCAGCAGTCCCCGAAGGGGGGGGGAAGAAAAACTGTTTTTT
CASSPRRGGEEKLFF
>-|TRBV7-8|-|TRBJ2-2
TGTGCCAGCAGCTTATTCGGGGGCGGGGGAGGCACCGGGGAGCTGTTTTTT
CASSLFGGGGGTGELFF
>few|TRBV30|-|TRBJ2-2
TGTGCCTGGAGTGTAAGGGCTTACACCGGGGAGCTGTTTTTT
CAWSVRAYTGELFF
>-|TRBV5-1|-|TRBJ2-5
TGCGCCAGCAGCTTGGCCCAGGCCTTCCAAGAGACCCAGTACTTC
CASSLAQAFQETQYF
>-|TRBV11-3|-|TRBJ2-7
TGTGCCAGCAGCTTAGACGGGACAGAGCAGTACTTC
CASSLDGTEQYF
>-|TRBV29-1|-|TRBJ2-7
TGCAGCGTTGGGACCGACAGAAGATACGAGCAGTACTTC
CSVGTDRRYEQYF
>-|TRBV11-3|-|TRBJ2-7
TGTGCCAGCAGCTTAGATTGGACGCTTTACGAGCAGTACTTC
CASSLDWTLYEQYF
>few|TRBV5-1|-|TRBJ1-6
TGCGCCAGCAGCTTGGACGGGTGGCGGCGGACTTATTATTCACCCCTCCACTTT
CASSLDGWRRTYYSPLHF
>few|TRBV7-2|TRBD1|TRBJ1-6
TGTGCCAGCAGCTTAATCGGTCCCGGGACAGGAAACTCACCCCTCCACTTT
CASSLIGPGTGNSPLHF
>-|TRBV29-1|-|TRBJ1-1
TGCAGCGTGAAAGACAGGTTGAACACTGAAGCTTTCTTT
CSVKDRLNTEAFF
>few|TRBV30|TRBD1|TRBJ1-6
TGTGCCTGGGCTCGACAGGGAGGTTCACCCCTCCACTTT
CAWARQGGSPLHF
>-|TRBV6-5|-|TRBJ1-6
TGTGCCAGCAAACTCATAGGAGGTTCACCCCTCCACTTT
CASKLIGGSPLHF
>few|TRBV19|-|TRBJ2-7
TGTGCCAGTAGTATAGGCCCGTCGACAGAGATAACCTACGAGCAGTACTTC
CASSIGPSTEITYEQYF
>-|TRBV11-2|TRBD1|TRBJ2-2
TGTGCCAGCAGCTTCGACAGGGTCTTTGGGGAGCTGTTTTTT
CASSFDRVFGELFF